This T cell receptor (beta chain) comes out of a study of shared T cell receptors in the human thymus. Measured with immunoSEQ multiplex PCR; TCRdb has only the in-frame clones, and not every one. The sample carries hundreds of thousands of clones, about 87% recorded once. The same specimen was also included in a second study, on human thymus T cells. According to that study: Thymic samples were excised during corrective heart operations. A high degree of thymic repertoire overlap among unrelated individuals was reported in related research.

The sequence derives from a boy less than two years old with a congenital heart defect. Sample: thymocytes.

CDR3 bases: TGTGCCAGCAGCCAAGTTTCTGCTGGACAATATAATTCACCCCTCCACTTT. This encodes CASSQVSAGQYNSPLHF. This rearrangement joins TRBV14 to TRBJ1-6, with a possible D match to TRBD1 (5 bases). The V end lost 1 base, the J end lost 4 bases, and 14 bases lay between the germline ends. Germline CDR1 reads SGHDN; CDR2 reads FVKESK. The CDR3 sequence is 17 residues long. The full variable domain, its missing parts supplied by reference TRBV14 and TRBJ1-6, is EAGVTQFPSHSVIEKGQTVTLRCDPISGHDNLYWYRRVMGKEIKFLLHFVKESKQDESGMPNNRFLAERTGGTYSTLKVQPAELEDSGVYFCASSQVSAGQYNSPLHFGNGTRLTVT.